A single sample is the source of the 8 T cell receptor beta chains below, sequenced in a study of identical twins. TCRdb ran MiXCR on the 5' RACE reads and lists one entry per CDR3 protein. Here the sample spans 550,000 to 700,000 distinct CDR3 sequences, 21% being singletons. The same sample was also used in a study of T cells expressing NK-cell markers.

What was sequenced was PBMCs. The receptors stem from a woman under 30 in good health.

V usage is TRBV12-3 or TRBV12-4 and J usage is TRBJ2-1, with D unclear. This CDR3 has 17 residues. Trimming took off 0 bases at V and 0 bases at J, with 12 bases between the two ends. CDR3 amino acids: CASSLAPTVGSYNEQFF. CDR3 coding DNA: TGTGCCAGCAGTTTAGCCCCTACTGTTGGCTCCTACAATGAGCAGTTCTTC.

This clonotype was seen repeatedly, ten times or more. The V gene is TRBV6-5, the J gene TRBJ1-1, with D possibly TRBD1 on 5 matching bases. Germline V lookup: CDR1 MNHEY, CDR2 SVGAGI. CDR3 length equals 15 residues. Trimming left V 4 bases short and J 1 base short, with 13 bases between. The CDR3, as DNA: TGTGCCAGCAGTTCGTTCGGGACTTCGAACACTGAAGCTTTCTTT. Protein sequence: CASSSFGTSNTEAFF.

This chain connects TRBV6-2 or TRBV6-3 to TRBJ2-7, with 7 bases lining up with TRBD1. Germline loops: CDR1 MNHEY, CDR2 SVGEGT. The CDR3 contains 15 residues. V shed 5 bases and J 3 bases; nucleotides not matched to a gene: 10. CDR3 DNA: TGTGCCAGCAGTCCCCTCTACAGGGGAAACTACGAGCAGTACTTC. Translated, it gives CASSPLYRGNYEQYF.

V gene TRBV10-3 combines with J gene TRBJ2-1; D is uncertain. This CDR3 has 14 amino acids. The germline gives CDR1 ENHRY, CDR2 SYGVKD. Trimming took 6 bases from V and 0 from J, leaving 9 bases between them. The CDR3 loop is CAIRPSSSYNEQFF. The CDR3 DNA reads as TGTGCCATCAGACCGAGTAGCTCCTACAATGAGCAGTTCTTC.

This clonotype was seen a few times. This chain uses TRBV7-9 with TRBJ2-7, with 9 positions matching TRBD2. J was trimmed by 3 bases and V by 1 base; bases with no gene match: 4. CDR3 length: 15 amino acids. Germline loops: CDR1 SEHNR, CDR2 FQNEAQ (reference sequence). CDR3 residues: CASSLGLAAVYEQYF. In nucleotides, the CDR3 is TGTGCCAGCAGCTTAGGACTAGCGGCTGTCTACGAGCAGTACTTC. Complete variable domain (other parts from reference TRBV7-9 and TRBJ2-7): DTGVSQNPRHKITKRGQNVTFRCDPISEHNRLYWYRQTLGQGPEFLTYFQNEAQLEKSRLLSDRFSAERPKGSFSTLEIQRTEQGDSAMYLCASSLGLAAVYEQYFGPGTRLTVT.

This clonotype came up many times. CDR3 residues: CSATRGSNYGYTF. The CDR3, as DNA: TGCAGTGCTACGAGGGGTTCTAACTATGGCTACACCTTC. V usage is TRBV20-1 and J usage is TRBJ1-2; D may be TRBD1 (5 bases). From germline, CDR1 is DFQATT and CDR2 SNEGSKA (reference sequence). The V and J ends lost 4 bases and 0 bases respectively, with 9 bases between them. The CDR3 length is 13 residues.

This clonotype was seen repeatedly, ten times or more. This chain links TRBV12-3 or TRBV12-4 with TRBJ2-3; D not resolved. The CDR3 sequence is 14 residues long. The V end lost 6 bases, the J end lost 0 bases, and 10 bases lay between the germline ends. For the CDR3, the DNA is TGTGCCAGCAGGGTGGCGGCCAGCACAGATACGCAGTATTTT. This encodes CASRVAASTDTQYF.

The chain couples TRBV12-3 or TRBV12-4 to TRBJ1-2; D ambiguous. Trimming stripped 4 bases from V and 6 bases from J, with 6 bases between. The CDR3 loop spans 11 amino acids. The CDR3 is CASSWDDGYTF. In nucleotides, the CDR3 is TGTGCCAGCAGTTGGGATGATGGCTACACCTTC.